Listed below are T cell receptor beta chains from one sample, sequenced in a study of blood T cell repertoires in COVID-19. TCRdb keeps only in-frame clones here, not all; method: immunoSEQ multiplex PCR. The repertoire holds 140,000 or so clones, with roughly four fifths as singletons. Sequencing was carried out using PBMCs or T cells enriched from blood (not recorded which). Receptors were obtained from a woman aged 18 to 35 who had been exposed to COVID-19. CDR3s include the opening cysteine and the closing phenylalanine or tryptophan. D genes are given only for firm matches. The size field is filled for only some rows; it gives once, few, many or a size class.

TGTGCCAGCAGAGTAGCGAGCTCCTACGAGCAGTACTTC	CASRVASSYEQYF	once	TRBJ2-7	NA	TRBV28
TGCGCCAGCAGCCAAGCCCAAACCTACGAGCAGTACTTC	CASSQAQTYEQYF	NA	TRBJ2-7	NA	TRBV4-1
TGTGCCAGCAGTGTCCGACAGGGGGGCAACGAGCAGTACTTC	CASSVRQGGNEQYF	NA	TRBJ2-7	TRBD1	TRBV28
TGTGCCAGCAGCCAAGCTTCACAGGCCGGTGGCTACACCTTC	CASSQASQAGGYTF	many	TRBJ1-2	NA	TRBV3-1/TRBV3-2
TGTGCCAGCAACCTAGCGGGAGGGCCGGAACAAGAGACCCAGTACTTC	CASNLAGGPEQETQYF	once	TRBJ2-5	TRBD2	TRBV28
TGTGCCAGCAGTTCTAGGAACACCGGGGAGCTGTTTTTT	CASSSRNTGELFF	NA	TRBJ2-2	NA	TRBV28
TGCAGCGTTGAAGGACGGACGGGGTACGAGCAGTACTTC	CSVEGRTGYEQYF	NA	TRBJ2-7	NA	TRBV29-1
TGTGCCAGCAGCCTGAGCGGGAGTCTCGCCAAAAACATTCAGTACTTC	CASSLSGSLAKNIQYF	NA	TRBJ2-4	TRBD2	TRBV7-2
TGTGCCAGCAGCTTAGAGGGGGCTCGTTCACCCCTCCACTTT	CASSLEGARSPLHF	NA	TRBJ1-6	TRBD1	TRBV13
TGTGCCACCAGTGAGCAGGACAAGCCAACCCACAATGAGCAGTTCTTC	CATSEQDKPTHNEQFF	NA	TRBJ2-1	NA	TRBV24-1
TGCGCCAGCAGCCACAAACAAAGGAGGGACTATGGCTACACCTTC	CASSHKQRRDYGYTF	NA	TRBJ1-2	NA	TRBV4-3
TGTGCCAGCAGCTTAGTGGGCGACCTGACCTACAATGAGCAGTTCTTC	CASSLVGDLTYNEQFF	NA	TRBJ2-1	NA	TRBV7-2